Each of the 27 T cell receptor beta chains below was sequenced from the same sample in a study of CD8 T cells in ankylosing spondylitis. Study findings and constraints: A TCR beta motif of eight or nine highly homologous variants seemed to mark ankylosing spondylitis blood.

Each CDR3 protein gets one entry after TCRdb re-called the 5' RACE reads with MiXCR. The sample contains approximately 500,000 distinct CDR3 sequences, approximately 11% of which appear only once. These receptors are not linked to any known antigen. Source material: blood, either unsorted or a sorted T cell fraction (not recorded which). All receptors come from a male donor with ankylosing spondylitis.

There are a few counts of this clonotype. V and J are TRBV11-1 and TRBJ2-1; D is uncertain. V lost 0 bases and J lost 9, with 15 bases in between. Per the germline V gene, CDR1 is SGHAT and CDR2 is FQDESV (reference sequence). CDR3 length: 15 amino acids. CDR3 loop: CASSLAHDRPGEQFF. CDR3 nucleotide sequence: TGTGCCAGCAGCTTAGCGCACGATAGACCTGGTGAGCAGTTCTTC.

The rearrangement joins TRBV20-1 to TRBJ2-1; 7 positions match TRBD2. V lost 5 bases and J lost 6; bases outside the gene matches: 13. CDR1 DFQATT and CDR2 SNEGSKA come from the germline V gene (reference sequence). The CDR3 contains 15 residues. CDR3 nucleotides: TGCAGTGCTTCAAACGGGAGGCCATCCCTCAATGAGCAGTTCTTC. Residues: CSASNGRPSLNEQFF.

This clonotype came up a few times. This rearrangement joins TRBV20-1 to TRBJ2-5, with D maybe TRBD1 (5 bases). Trimming shortened V by 1 base and J by 5 bases, and 11 bases separated the two germline ends. The germline V gene has CDR1 DFQATT and CDR2 SNEGSKA (reference sequence). The CDR3 length is 13 residues. The CDR3 loop is CSARGAGKETQYF. As DNA, the CDR3 is TGCAGTGCTAGAGGGGCAGGGAAGGAGACCCAGTACTTC.

The chain carries TRBV19 and TRBJ2-3, with D maybe TRBD1 (6 bases). CDR3 size: 13 residues. Trimming pared 5 bases from V and 7 bases from J, leaving 13 bases between. Looked up from germline, CDR1 is LNHDA and CDR2 is SQIVND (reference sequence). The CDR3 sequence is CASSGPGHHTQYF. In DNA, the CDR3 is TGTGCCAGTAGTGGACCGGGACACCATACGCAGTATTTT.

This clonotype has only a few counts. The chain has TRBV20-1 and TRBJ1-4, with D possibly being TRBD1 (6 bases). The ends were cut back, 6 bases at V and 8 bases at J, with 19 bases in the middle. Per germline, CDR1 DFQATT and CDR2 SNEGSKA (reference sequence). This CDR3 contains 14 residues. The CDR3 is CSATQGGVREKLFF. CDR3 nucleotides: TGCAGTGCCACACAGGGTGGGGTTCGGGAAAAACTGTTTTTT.

This rearrangement joins TRBV5-1 to TRBJ2-1, with 7 bases matching TRBD1. Germline CDR1 reads SGHRS; CDR2 reads YFSETQ. The J segment lost 9 bases and the V segment lost 4 bases, leaving 10 bases of the junction unmatched. The CDR3 is 14 amino acids. This CDR3 reads CASSAGDSVGEQFF. The CDR3 DNA reads as TGCGCCAGCAGCGCCGGGGACAGTGTGGGTGAGCAGTTCTTC.

V gene TRBV20-1 combines with J gene TRBJ1-1, with a tentative D call TRBD1 (6 bases). CDR3 length equals 16 residues. Trimming took 0 bases from V and 0 from J, leaving 14 bases between them. Looked up from germline, CDR1 is DFQATT and CDR2 is SNEGSKA (reference sequence). For the CDR3, the DNA is TGCAGTGCTAGAGATCGTTTTGGACAGTTGAACACTGAAGCTTTCTTT. This sequence encodes CSARDRFGQLNTEAFF.

The chain carries TRBV19 and TRBJ1-1; unclear D gene. Germline V gives CDR1 LNHDA, CDR2 SQIVND (reference sequence). This CDR3 is 13 amino acids long. Between the trimmed V and J ends, which lost 7 bases and 3 bases, there was a span of 12 bases. The CDR3 nucleotides are TGTGCCAGTATGGCCTCCTGGGACACTGAAGCTTTCTTT. Translated, it gives CASMASWDTEAFF.

This chain links TRBV29-1 with TRBJ2-3; 13 positions match TRBD2. J gave up 1 base and V 6 bases, and 7 bases lay outside the gene matches. Germline CDR1 SQVTM, CDR2 ANQGSEA. The CDR3 has 16 amino acids. The CDR3, as DNA: TGCAGCGTCCAAGGACTAGCGGGAGCTGGCACAGATACGCAGTATTTT. Protein sequence: CSVQGLAGAGTDTQYF.

Ten or more counts support this clonotype. The chain combines TRBV20-1 with TRBJ2-1; D not certain. The CDR3 length is 13 residues. Trimming removed 3 bases from V and 4 bases from J, with 10 bases in between. Germline CDR1 DFQATT, CDR2 SNEGSKA (reference sequence). CDR3 sequence: CSARSGTYNEQFF. CDR3 DNA: TGCAGTGCTAGGTCCGGAACATACAATGAGCAGTTCTTC.

This clonotype occurred a few times. The rearrangement uses TRBV2 and TRBJ2-1, with a weak D call TRBD2 (7 bases). The CDR3 runs 14 residues. V lost 4 bases to trimming and J lost 5 bases, with 12 bases between them. CDR1 and CDR2 (germline): SNHLY, FYNNEI. This CDR3 is CASSGRGLHNEQFF. The CDR3 DNA reads as TGTGCCAGCAGTGGGCGGGGGCTACACAATGAGCAGTTCTTC.

This rearrangement joins TRBV4-2 to TRBJ2-7; 9 bases are shared with TRBD2. CDR1 is LGHNA, CDR2 YNFKEQ, per germline. J gave up 5 bases and V 0 bases, and 2 bases lay outside the gene matches. The CDR3 extends over 14 amino acids. The CDR3 DNA follows: TGTGCCAGCAGCCAAGACAGCGGGAGGAACGAGCAGTACTTC. It translates to CASSQDSGRNEQYF.

This clonotype occurred once. The chain links TRBV2 to TRBJ2-3; 8 bases are a match to TRBD2. The CDR3 has 15 amino acids. The germline V gene has CDR1 SNHLY and CDR2 FYNNEI. V trimming: 4 bases; J trimming: 1 base; junction bases outside the gene matches: 4. In DNA form, the CDR3 reads TGTGCCAGCAGTGCCGGGAGGGCGGGCACAGATACGCAGTATTTT. Translated, it gives CASSAGRAGTDTQYF.

This clonotype was seen a handful of times. The chain recombines TRBV7-9 with TRBJ1-1, with D tentatively TRBD1 (5 bases). This CDR3 has 12 residues. Germline-derived CDR1 and CDR2 are SEHNR and FQNEAQ (reference sequence). V was clipped by 2 bases and J by 6 bases, with 7 bases between them. The CDR3 nucleotides are TGTGCCAGCAGCTTACCGGGGCCTGAAGCTTTCTTT. Translated: CASSLPGPEAFF.

This clonotype has just a few counts. The CDR3, as DNA: TGCAGTGCTAGCCGCCCGACTAGGGATGAGACCCAGTACTTC. Its protein product is CSASRPTRDETQYF. The V and J genes are TRBV20-1 and TRBJ2-5, with TRBD2 as a possible D gene (6 bases). The V gene lost 3 bases and the J gene lost 5 bases, with 16 bases spanning the gap. This CDR3 region has 14 residues. The germline CDR1 and CDR2 sequences are DFQATT and SNEGSKA (reference sequence).

This clonotype has at least ten counts. The rearrangement links TRBV10-2 to TRBJ2-1; no reliable D call. The CDR3 has 15 residues. Germline assignment: CDR1 WSHSY and CDR2 SAAADI. V was trimmed by 2 bases and J by 1 base, leaving 9 bases between them. CDR3 sequence reads: CASSEQGRSYNEQFF. CDR3 in DNA: TGCGCCAGCAGTGAGCAAGGCAGGTCCTACAATGAGCAGTTCTTC.

This chain connects TRBV20-1 to TRBJ2-1; D is perhaps TRBD1 (5 bases). The V and J ends lost 3 bases and 0 bases respectively, with 9 bases between them. Germline V gives CDR1 DFQATT, CDR2 SNEGSKA (reference sequence). This CDR3 is 14 amino acids long. The CDR3 sequence is CSASDSRSYNEQFF. CDR3 DNA sequence: TGCAGTGCTAGTGACAGCCGCTCCTACAATGAGCAGTTCTTC.

The rearrangement joins TRBV4-2 to TRBJ2-3, with 9 bases that match TRBD2. The germline V gene encodes CDR1 LGHNA and CDR2 YNFKEQ. The CDR3 has 16 amino acids. Unmatched junction bases numbered 7, after V lost 1 base and J lost 5 bases. Here the CDR3 DNA reads TGTGCCAGCAGCCAAGCGTCTAGCGGGGACGTAGATACGCAGTATTTT. This gives the protein CASSQASSGDVDTQYF.

The chain uses TRBV11-3 and TRBJ2-5, with a possible D match to TRBD2 (6 bases). Trimming removed 5 bases at V and 4 bases at J, with 14 bases between. Germline lookup yields CDR1 SGHNT and CDR2 YENEEA. CDR3 length: 14 amino acids. CDR3 coding DNA: TGTGCCAGCAGCCTCCGGGAGAAGCGAGAGACCCAGTACTTC. Residues: CASSLREKRETQYF.

This chain joins TRBV11-1 and TRBJ2-7; D is unclear. Between the trimmed V and J ends, which lost 3 bases and 2 bases, there was a span of 11 bases. Germline values: CDR1 SGHAT, CDR2 FQDESV (reference sequence). CDR3 length: 14 residues. CDR3 in amino acids: CASSFQAGTYEQYF. In nucleotides, the CDR3 is TGTGCCAGCAGCTTTCAGGCAGGTACCTACGAGCAGTACTTC.

The V and J genes are TRBV20-1 and TRBJ2-5; the D is unclear. V shed 3 bases and J shed 5 bases, with 7 bases lying between them. Germline assignment: CDR1 DFQATT and CDR2 SNEGSKA (reference sequence). This CDR3 has 11 residues. The CDR3 sequence: CSARAPETQYF. In DNA, the CDR3 is TGCAGTGCTAGGGCCCCGGAGACCCAGTACTTC.

The chain uses TRBV27 and TRBJ2-1, with a tentative D call TRBD1 (6 bases). Trimming removed 5 bases from V and 0 bases from J, with 23 bases in between. CDR3 length: 19 residues. Germline-derived CDR1 and CDR2 are MNHEY and SMNVEV (reference sequence). The CDR3 coding sequence is TGTGCCAGCAGTGCCCACAGGGTGTCAAGCGGTAGCTCCTACAATGAGCAGTTCTTC. Protein: CASSAHRVSSGSSYNEQFF.

This clonotype was observed a few times. V gene TRBV14 combines with J gene TRBJ2-1; TRBD2 aligns across 9 bases. Germline V CDR1 and CDR2: SGHDN, FVKESK. CDR3 size: 19 residues. Trimming at V came to 2 bases and at J to 1 base, leaving 12 bases not matched to a gene. The CDR3 is CASSQPTSGSTFSYNEQFF. In nucleotides, the CDR3 is TGTGCCAGCAGCCAACCTACTAGCGGGTCAACCTTTTCCTACAATGAGCAGTTCTTC.

The gene calls are TRBV20-1 and TRBJ2-2; 12 nucleotides match TRBD2. Germline V gene sequence: CDR1 DFQATT, CDR2 SNEGSKA (reference sequence). After removal of 2 bases from V and 3 bases from J, the junction contained 4 bases not matched to a gene. This CDR3 has 16 residues. CDR3 nucleotide sequence: TGCAGTGCTAGATCCCGACTAGCGGGAGACACCGGGGAGCTGTTTTTT. Residues: CSARSRLAGDTGELFF.

J is TRBJ2-4 and V is TRBV5-4; D is perhaps TRBD2 (5 bases). This CDR3 spans 14 amino acids. Germline CDR1 is SGHNT and CDR2 is YYREEE (reference sequence). V lost 4 bases and J 6 bases, leaving 14 bases between the germline ends. CDR3: CASSPGRVGNIQYF. DNA of the CDR3: TGTGCCAGCAGCCCCGGGCGGGTAGGAAACATTCAGTACTTC. The complete variable domain, with remaining parts taken from reference TRBV5-4 and TRBJ2-4, reads ETGVTQSPTHLIKTRGQQVTLRCSSQSGHNTVSWYQQALGQGPQFIFQYYREEENGRGNFPPRFSGLQFPNYSSELNVNALELDDSALYLCASSPGRVGNIQYFGAGTRLSVL.

This clonotype has just a few counts. This chain uses TRBV18 with TRBJ2-7; TRBD2 matches 7 bases. CDR3 length equals 16 residues. With 5 bases clipped from V and 2 bases from J, the junction kept 12 bases outside the gene matches. Germline V gene sequence: CDR1 KGHSH, CDR2 LQKENI. CDR3 DNA: TGTGCCAGCTCAACCACCCCTAGCGGAATTACCTACGAGCAGTACTTC. Translation: CASSTTPSGITYEQYF.

This clonotype appeared many times. This chain links TRBV12-3 or TRBV12-4 with TRBJ2-2, with 12 bases fitting TRBD2. Trimming at V came to 7 bases and at J to 6 bases, leaving 6 bases not matched to a gene. This CDR3 is built from 15 residues. The CDR3 sequence is CASILTSGRAGELFF. In DNA form, the CDR3 reads TGTGCCAGCATCTTGACTAGCGGGAGAGCCGGGGAGCTGTTTTTT.